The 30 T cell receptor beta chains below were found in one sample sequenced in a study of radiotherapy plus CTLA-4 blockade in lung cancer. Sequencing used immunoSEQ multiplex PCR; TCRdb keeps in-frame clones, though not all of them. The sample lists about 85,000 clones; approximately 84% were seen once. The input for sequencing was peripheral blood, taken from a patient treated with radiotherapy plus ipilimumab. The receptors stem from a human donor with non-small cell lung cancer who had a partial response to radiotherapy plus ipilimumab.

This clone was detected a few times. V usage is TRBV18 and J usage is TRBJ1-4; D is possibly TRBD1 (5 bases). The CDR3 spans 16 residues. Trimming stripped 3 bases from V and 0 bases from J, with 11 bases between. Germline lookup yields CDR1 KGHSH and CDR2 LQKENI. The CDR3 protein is CASSPFRDTTNEKLFF. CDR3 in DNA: TGTGCCAGCTCACCCTTCAGGGATACAACTAATGAAAAACTGTTTTTT.

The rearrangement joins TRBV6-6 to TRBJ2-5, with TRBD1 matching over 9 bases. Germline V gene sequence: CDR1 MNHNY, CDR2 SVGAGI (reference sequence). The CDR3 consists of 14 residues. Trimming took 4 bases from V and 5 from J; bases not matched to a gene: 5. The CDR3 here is CASSSTGGAETQYF. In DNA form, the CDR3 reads TGTGCCAGCAGTTCTACAGGGGGCGCGGAGACCCAGTACTTC.

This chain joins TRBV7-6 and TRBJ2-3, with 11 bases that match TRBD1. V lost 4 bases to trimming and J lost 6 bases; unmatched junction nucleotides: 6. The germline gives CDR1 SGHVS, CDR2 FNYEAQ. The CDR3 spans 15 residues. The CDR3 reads CASSSPDRGHDTQYF. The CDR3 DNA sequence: TGTGCCAGCAGCTCACCGGACAGGGGGCACGATACGCAGTATTTT.

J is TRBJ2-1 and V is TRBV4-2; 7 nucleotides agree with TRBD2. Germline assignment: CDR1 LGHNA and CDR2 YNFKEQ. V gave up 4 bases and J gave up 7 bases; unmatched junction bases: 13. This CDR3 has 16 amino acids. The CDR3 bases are TGTGCCAGCAGCCCTCGGGGTCTAGCGGCAGGGAATGAGCAGTTCTTC. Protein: CASSPRGLAAGNEQFF.

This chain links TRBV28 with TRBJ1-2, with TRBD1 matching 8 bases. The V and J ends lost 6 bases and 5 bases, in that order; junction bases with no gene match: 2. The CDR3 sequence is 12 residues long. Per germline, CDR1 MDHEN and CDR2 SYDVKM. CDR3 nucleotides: TGTGCCAGCAGCAGGACAGGGTATGGCTACACCTTC. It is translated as CASSRTGYGYTF.

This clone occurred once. CDR3 in amino acids: CASSPWTGGNEQFF. DNA of the CDR3: TGTGCCAGCAGTCCCTGGACAGGGGGCAATGAGCAGTTCTTC. This chain uses TRBV28 with TRBJ2-1; 10 nucleotides align to TRBD1. Trimming took 5 bases from V and 6 from J; bases not matched to a gene: 4. Germline V lookup: CDR1 MDHEN, CDR2 SYDVKM. The CDR3 length is 14 residues.

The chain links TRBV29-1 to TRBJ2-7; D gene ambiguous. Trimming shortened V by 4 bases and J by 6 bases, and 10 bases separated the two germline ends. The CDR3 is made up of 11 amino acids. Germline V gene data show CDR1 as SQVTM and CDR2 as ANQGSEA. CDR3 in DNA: TGCAGCGTTGCCAACTCTTTCGAGCAGTACTTC. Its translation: CSVANSFEQYF.

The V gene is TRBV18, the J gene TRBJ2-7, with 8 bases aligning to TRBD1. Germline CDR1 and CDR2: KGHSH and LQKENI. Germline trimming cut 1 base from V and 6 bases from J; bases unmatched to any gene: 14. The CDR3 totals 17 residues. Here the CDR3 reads CASSPLSFGQGISEQYF. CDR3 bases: TGTGCCAGCTCACCACTGTCCTTTGGACAGGGAATCTCCGAGCAGTACTTC.

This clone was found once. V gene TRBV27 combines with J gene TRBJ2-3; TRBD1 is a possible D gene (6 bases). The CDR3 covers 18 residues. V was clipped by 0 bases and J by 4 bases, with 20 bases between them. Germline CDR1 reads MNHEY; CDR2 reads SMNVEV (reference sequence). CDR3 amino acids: CASSLSTYRVQGSDTQYF. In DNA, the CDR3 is TGTGCCAGCAGTTTATCGACGTACAGGGTTCAGGGTTCAGATACGCAGTATTTT.

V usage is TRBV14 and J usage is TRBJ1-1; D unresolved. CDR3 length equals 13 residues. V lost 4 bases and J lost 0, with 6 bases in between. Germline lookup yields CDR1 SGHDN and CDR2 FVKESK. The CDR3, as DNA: TGTGCCAGCAGCCGTCTATTGAACACTGAAGCTTTCTTT. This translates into CASSRLLNTEAFF.

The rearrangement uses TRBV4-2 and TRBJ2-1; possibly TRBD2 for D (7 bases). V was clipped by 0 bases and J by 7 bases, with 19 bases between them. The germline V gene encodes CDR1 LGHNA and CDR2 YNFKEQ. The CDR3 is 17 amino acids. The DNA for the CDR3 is TGTGCCAGCAGCCAAGAAAGGATGGGAGGGGGGTTGAATGAGCAGTTCTTC. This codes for CASSQERMGGGLNEQFF.

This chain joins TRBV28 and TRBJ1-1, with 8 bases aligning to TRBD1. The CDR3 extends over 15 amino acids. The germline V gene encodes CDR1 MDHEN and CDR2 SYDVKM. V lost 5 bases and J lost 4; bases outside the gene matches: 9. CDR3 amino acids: CASSPTTGAGTEAFF. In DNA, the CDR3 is TGTGCCAGCAGTCCTACGACAGGGGCTGGCACTGAAGCTTTCTTT.

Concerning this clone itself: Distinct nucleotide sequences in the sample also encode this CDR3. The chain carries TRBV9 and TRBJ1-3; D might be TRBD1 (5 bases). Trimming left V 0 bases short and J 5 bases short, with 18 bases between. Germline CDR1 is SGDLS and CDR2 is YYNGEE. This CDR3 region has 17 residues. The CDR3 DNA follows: TGTGCCAGCAGCGTAGCAGGGTCCACATTATTGAGAAACACCATATATTTT. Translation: CASSVAGSTLLRNTIYF. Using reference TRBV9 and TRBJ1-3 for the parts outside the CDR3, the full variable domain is DSGVTQTPKHLITATGQRVTLRCSPRSGDLSVYWYQQSLDQGLQFLIQYYNGEERAKGNILERFSAQQFPDLHSELNLSSLELGDSALYFCASSVAGSTLLRNTIYFGEGSWLTVV.

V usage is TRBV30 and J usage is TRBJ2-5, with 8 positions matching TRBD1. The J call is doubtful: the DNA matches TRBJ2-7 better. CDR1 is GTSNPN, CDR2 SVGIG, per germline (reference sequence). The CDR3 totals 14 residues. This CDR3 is CAWSRDRLLYEQYF. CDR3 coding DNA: TGTGCCTGGTCCCGGGACAGGCTGCTCTACGAGCAGTACTTC.

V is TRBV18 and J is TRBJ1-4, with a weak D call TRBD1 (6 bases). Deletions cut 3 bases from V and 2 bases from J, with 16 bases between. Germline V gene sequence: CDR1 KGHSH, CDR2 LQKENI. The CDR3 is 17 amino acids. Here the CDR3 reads CASSPQQGARTNEKLFF. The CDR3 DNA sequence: TGTGCCAGCTCACCGCAACAGGGAGCGCGGACTAATGAAAAACTGTTTTTT.

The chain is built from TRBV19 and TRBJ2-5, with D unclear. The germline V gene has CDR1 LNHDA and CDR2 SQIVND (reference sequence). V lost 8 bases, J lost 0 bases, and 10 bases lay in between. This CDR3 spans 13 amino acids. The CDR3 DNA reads TGTGCCAGTCGATACAGCCACCAAGAGACCCAGTACTTC. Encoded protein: CASRYSHQETQYF.

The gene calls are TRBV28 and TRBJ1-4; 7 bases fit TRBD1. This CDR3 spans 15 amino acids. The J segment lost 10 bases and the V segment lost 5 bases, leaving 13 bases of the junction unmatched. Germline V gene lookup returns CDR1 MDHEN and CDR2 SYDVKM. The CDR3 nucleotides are TGTGCCAGCAGTGCAGATAGACAGGGTCGGCGAAAACTGTTTTTT. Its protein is CASSADRQGRRKLFF.

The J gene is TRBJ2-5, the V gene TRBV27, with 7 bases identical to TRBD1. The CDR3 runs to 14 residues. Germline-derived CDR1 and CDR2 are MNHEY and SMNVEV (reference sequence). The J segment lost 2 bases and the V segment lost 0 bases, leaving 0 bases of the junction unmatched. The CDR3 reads CASSLSGQQETQYF. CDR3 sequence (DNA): TGTGCCAGCAGTTTATCGGGACAGCAAGAGACCCAGTACTTC.

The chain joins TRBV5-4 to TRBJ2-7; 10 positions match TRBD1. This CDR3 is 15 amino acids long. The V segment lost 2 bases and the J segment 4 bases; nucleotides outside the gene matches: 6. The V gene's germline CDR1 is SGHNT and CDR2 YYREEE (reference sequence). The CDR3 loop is CASSLPGQGSYEQYF. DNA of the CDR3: TGTGCCAGCAGCTTACCGGGACAGGGGTCATACGAGCAGTACTTC.

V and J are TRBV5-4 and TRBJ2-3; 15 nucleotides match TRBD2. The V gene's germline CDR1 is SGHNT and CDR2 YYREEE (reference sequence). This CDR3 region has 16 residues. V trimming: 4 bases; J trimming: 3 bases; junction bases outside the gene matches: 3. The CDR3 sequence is CASSDGTSGRTDTQYF. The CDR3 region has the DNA TGTGCCAGCAGCGACGGGACTAGCGGGAGGACAGATACGCAGTATTTT. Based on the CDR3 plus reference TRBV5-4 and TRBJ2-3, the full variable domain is ETGVTQSPTHLIKTRGQQVTLRCSSQSGHNTVSWYQQALGQGPQFIFQYYREEENGRGNFPPRFSGLQFPNYSSELNVNALELDDSALYLCASSDGTSGRTDTQYFGPGTRLTVL.

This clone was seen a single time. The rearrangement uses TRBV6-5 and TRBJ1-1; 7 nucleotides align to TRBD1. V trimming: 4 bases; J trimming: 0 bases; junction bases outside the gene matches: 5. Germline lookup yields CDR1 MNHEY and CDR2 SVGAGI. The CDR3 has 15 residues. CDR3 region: CASSFTGAMNTEAFF. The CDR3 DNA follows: TGTGCCAGCAGTTTCACAGGGGCCATGAACACTGAAGCTTTCTTT.

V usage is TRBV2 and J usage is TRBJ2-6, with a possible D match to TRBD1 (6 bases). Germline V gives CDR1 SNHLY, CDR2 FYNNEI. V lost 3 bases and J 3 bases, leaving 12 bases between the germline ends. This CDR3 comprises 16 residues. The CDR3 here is CASSEGQQNGANVLTF. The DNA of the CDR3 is TGTGCCAGCAGTGAGGGACAACAGAATGGGGCCAACGTCCTGACTTTC.

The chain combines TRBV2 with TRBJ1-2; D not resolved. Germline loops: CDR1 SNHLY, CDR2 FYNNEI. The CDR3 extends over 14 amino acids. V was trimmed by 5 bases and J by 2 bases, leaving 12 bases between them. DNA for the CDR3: TGTGCCAGCAGTCCCCGGAGGGCCAACTATGGCTACACCTTC. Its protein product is CASSPRRANYGYTF.

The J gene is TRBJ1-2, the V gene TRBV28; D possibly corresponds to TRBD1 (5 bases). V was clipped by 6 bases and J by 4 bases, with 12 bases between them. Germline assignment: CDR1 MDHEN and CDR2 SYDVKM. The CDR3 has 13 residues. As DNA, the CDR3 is TGTGCCAGCAGAAACGACAGCATCTATGGCTACACCTTC. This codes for CASRNDSIYGYTF.

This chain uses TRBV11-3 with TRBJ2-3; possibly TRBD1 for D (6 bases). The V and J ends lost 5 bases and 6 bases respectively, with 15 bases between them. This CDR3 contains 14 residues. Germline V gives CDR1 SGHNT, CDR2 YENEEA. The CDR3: CASSPARDKDTQYF. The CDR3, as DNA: TGTGCCAGCAGCCCAGCTAGGGACAAGGATACGCAGTATTTT.

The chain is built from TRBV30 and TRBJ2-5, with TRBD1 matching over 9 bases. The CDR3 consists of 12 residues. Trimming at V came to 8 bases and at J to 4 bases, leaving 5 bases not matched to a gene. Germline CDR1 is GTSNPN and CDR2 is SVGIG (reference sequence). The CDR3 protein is CASRQGGETQYF. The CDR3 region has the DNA TGTGCCAGTAGACAGGGGGGAGAGACCCAGTACTTC.

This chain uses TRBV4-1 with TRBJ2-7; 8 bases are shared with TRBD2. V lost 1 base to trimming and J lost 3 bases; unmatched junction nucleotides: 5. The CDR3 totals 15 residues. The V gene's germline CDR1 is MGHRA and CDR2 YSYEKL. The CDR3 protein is CASSQAVSGGYEQYF. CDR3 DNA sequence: TGCGCCAGCAGCCAAGCCGTGAGCGGGGGCTACGAGCAGTACTTC.

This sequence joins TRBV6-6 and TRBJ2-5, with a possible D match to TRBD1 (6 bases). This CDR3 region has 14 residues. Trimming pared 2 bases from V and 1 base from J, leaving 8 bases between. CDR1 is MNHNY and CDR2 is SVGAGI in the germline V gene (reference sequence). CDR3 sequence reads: CASSYGGIQETQYF. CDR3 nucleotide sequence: TGTGCCAGCAGTTACGGGGGCATCCAAGAGACCCAGTACTTC.

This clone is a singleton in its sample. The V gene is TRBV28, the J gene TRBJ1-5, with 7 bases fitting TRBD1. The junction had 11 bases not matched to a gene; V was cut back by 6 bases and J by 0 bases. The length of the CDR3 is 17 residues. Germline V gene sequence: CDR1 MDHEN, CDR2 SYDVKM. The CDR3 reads CASSPRTGAYSNQPQHF. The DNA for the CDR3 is TGTGCCAGCAGCCCTCGGACAGGCGCCTATAGCAATCAGCCCCAGCATTTT.

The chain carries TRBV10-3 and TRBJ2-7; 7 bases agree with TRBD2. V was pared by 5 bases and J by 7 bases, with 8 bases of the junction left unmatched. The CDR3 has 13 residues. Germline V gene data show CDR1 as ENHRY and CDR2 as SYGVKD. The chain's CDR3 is CAISTGTTNEQYF. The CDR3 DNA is TGTGCCATCAGTACCGGGACTACCAATGAGCAGTACTTC.